Following are 15 T cell receptor beta chains from one sample sequenced in a study of radiation and T cells in renal cell carcinoma. The time point: blood 4 weeks post-SBRT, at nephrectomy. The treatment was: 15 Gy SBRT to primary tumor, nephrectomy 4 weeks later. Profiled with immunoSEQ multiplex PCR; TCRdb holds only in-frame clones, not every one. Here the sample spans around 94,000 clones, approximately 86% being singletons. Material: blood, obtained from a patient whose treatment included radiotherapy and nephrectomy. The receptors shown here come from a man aged 50 to 60 with renal cell carcinoma.

The CDR3 coding sequence is TGTGCCAGCAGCAGCGGACAGGGGACATACGAGCAGTACTTC. Amino acid sequence: CASSSGQGTYEQYF. V gene TRBV11-3 combines with J gene TRBJ2-7; TRBD1 agrees at 9 bases. The V segment lost 5 bases and the J segment 4 bases; nucleotides outside the gene matches: 6. The CDR3 is 14 residues long. Germline CDR1 is SGHNT and CDR2 is YENEEA.

The rearrangement links TRBV6-1 to TRBJ1-2; 10 positions match TRBD1. The CDR3 consists of 13 residues. J gave up 6 bases and V 6 bases, and 4 bases lay outside the gene matches. Looked up from germline, CDR1 is MNHNS and CDR2 is SASEGT. The CDR3 here is CASRLDRGNGYTF. The CDR3 bases are TGTGCCAGCAGACTGGACAGGGGGAATGGCTACACCTTC.

The chain links TRBV11-1 to TRBJ1-1; D uncertain. Germline V gene sequence: CDR1 SGHAT, CDR2 FQDESV (reference sequence). V dropped 5 bases and J dropped 0 bases, with 13 bases sitting between them. The CDR3 length is 15 residues. CDR3 DNA sequence: TGTGCCAGCAGCGAGAAGGCACTTATGAACACTGAAGCTTTCTTT. Translating gives CASSEKALMNTEAFF. Based on the CDR3 plus reference TRBV11-1 and TRBJ1-1, the full variable domain is EAEVAQSPRYKITEKSQAVAFWCDPISGHATLYWYRQILGQGPELLVQFQDESVVDDSQLPKDRFSAERLKGVDSTLKIQPAELGDSAMYLCASSEKALMNTEAFFGQGTRLTVV.

The rearrangement uses TRBV7-2 and TRBJ2-3; D is unresolved. Trimming removed 4 bases from V and 1 base from J, with 6 bases in between. Per the germline V gene, CDR1 is SGHTA and CDR2 is FQGNSA. The CDR3 consists of 13 residues. The CDR3 protein is CASSSTGTDTQYF. The CDR3 DNA reads as TGTGCCAGCAGCTCCACGGGCACAGATACGCAGTATTTT.

The V gene is TRBV28, the J gene TRBJ1-4; possible D gene TRBD1, 5 bases. The CDR3 contains 14 residues. The germline V gene encodes CDR1 MDHEN and CDR2 SYDVKM. V lost 5 bases, J lost 3 bases, and 10 bases lay in between. Written as DNA, the CDR3 is TGTGCCAGCAGTGGGCCAGGGTCTAATGAAAAACTGTTTTTT. Protein: CASSGPGSNEKLFF.

The chain uses TRBV6-5 and TRBJ1-4; TRBD1 agrees at 10 bases. The CDR3 spans 14 residues. Germline V gene lookup returns CDR1 MNHEY and CDR2 SVGAGI. The trim removed 6 bases at V and 7 bases at J, leaving 5 bases unmatched. For the CDR3, the DNA is TGTGCCAGCAGCCCCGGGACAGGGGTTGAAAAACTGTTTTTT. Its translation is CASSPGTGVEKLFF.

V gene TRBV15 combines with J gene TRBJ2-7; D is possibly TRBD1 or TRBD2 (5 bases each). The CDR3 is made up of 15 amino acids. Between the trimmed V and J ends, which lost 5 bases and 2 bases, there was a span of 16 bases. Germline V gene sequence: CDR1 LNHNV, CDR2 YYDKDF (reference sequence). CDR3 sequence: CATSDNPGPAYEQYF. The DNA for the CDR3 is TGTGCCACCAGCGATAATCCGGGACCCGCCTACGAGCAGTACTTC. Full variable domain (rest looked up from reference TRBV15 and TRBJ2-7): DAMVIQNPRYQVTQFGKPVTLSCSQTLNHNVMYWYQQKSSQAPKLLFHYYDKDFNNEADTPDNFQSRRPNTSFCFLDIRSPGLGDTAMYLCATSDNPGPAYEQYFGPGTRLTVT.

The chain recombines TRBV2 with TRBJ1-5; maybe TRBD1 (6 bases). V gave up 4 bases and J gave up 0 bases, with 13 bases separating them. The V gene's germline CDR1 is SNHLY and CDR2 FYNNEI. CDR3 length: 16 amino acids. In DNA form, the CDR3 reads TGTGCCAGCAGTGGCGGGACAACTTTTAGCAATCAGCCCCAGCATTTT. Translated: CASSGGTTFSNQPQHF.

The chain is built from TRBV28 and TRBJ1-1; D gene ambiguous. Trimming left V 2 bases short and J 1 base short, with 5 bases between. Germline assignment: CDR1 MDHEN and CDR2 SYDVKM. The CDR3 contains 13 residues. DNA for the CDR3: TGTGCCAGCAGTTTACAGGAGAACACTGAAGCTTTCTTT. Encoded protein: CASSLQENTEAFF.

This clone has only a few counts. This rearrangement joins TRBV19 to TRBJ2-3; 9 nucleotides line up with TRBD1. Germline trimming cut 6 bases from V and 6 bases from J; bases unmatched to any gene: 7. This CDR3 is built from 14 residues. Germline-derived CDR1 and CDR2 are LNHDA and SQIVND (reference sequence). The CDR3 protein is CASSDRGVLDTQYF. The CDR3 nucleotides are TGTGCCAGTAGCGACAGGGGGGTTCTGGATACGCAGTATTTT.

The J gene is TRBJ1-1, the V gene TRBV7-9; D remains unclear. Germline V gene data show CDR1 as SEHNR and CDR2 as FQNEAQ (reference sequence). The CDR3 runs to 14 residues. Trimming removed 5 bases at V and 6 bases at J, with 16 bases between. CDR3 bases: TGTGCCAGCAGCGCCCAGCTGGGGTTATCTGAAGCTTTCTTT. Protein: CASSAQLGLSEAFF.

The rearrangement joins TRBV27 to TRBJ2-5; D is uncertain. CDR3 length: 14 residues. V lost 2 bases to trimming and J lost 9 bases, with 16 bases between them. Germline-derived CDR1 and CDR2 are MNHEY and SMNVEV (reference sequence). The CDR3 DNA reads TGTGCCAGCAGTTTAAACAGCGCGGTTGAGGCCCAGTACTTC. Its translation is CASSLNSAVEAQYF.

V usage is TRBV30 and J usage is TRBJ2-7, with D possibly TRBD2 on 6 matching bases. Germline CDR1 GTSNPN, CDR2 SVGIG (reference sequence). Trimming cost V 8 bases and J 2 bases, with 16 bases left between them. The CDR3 has 13 residues. CDR3 DNA: TGTGCCCGGTCGGCGGGGAGCCCCTACGAGCAGTACTTC. It yields the protein CARSAGSPYEQYF.

This chain joins TRBV5-5 and TRBJ2-7; D not resolved. This CDR3 contains 11 residues. Germline V gene lookup returns CDR1 SGHKS and CDR2 YYEKEE (reference sequence). Trimming left V 8 bases short and J 3 bases short, with 9 bases between. The CDR3 here is CASHSYYEQYF. The CDR3 region has the DNA TGTGCCAGTCATTCCTACTACGAGCAGTACTTC.

V and J are TRBV7-9 and TRBJ2-3; D is unresolved. Germline V lookup: CDR1 SEHNR, CDR2 FQNEAQ (reference sequence). V lost 1 base and J 1 base, leaving 9 bases between the germline ends. This CDR3 spans 15 amino acids. For the CDR3, the DNA is TGTGCCAGCAGCTTAGGGGGTGAGGGCACAGATACGCAGTATTTT. Its translation is CASSLGGEGTDTQYF.